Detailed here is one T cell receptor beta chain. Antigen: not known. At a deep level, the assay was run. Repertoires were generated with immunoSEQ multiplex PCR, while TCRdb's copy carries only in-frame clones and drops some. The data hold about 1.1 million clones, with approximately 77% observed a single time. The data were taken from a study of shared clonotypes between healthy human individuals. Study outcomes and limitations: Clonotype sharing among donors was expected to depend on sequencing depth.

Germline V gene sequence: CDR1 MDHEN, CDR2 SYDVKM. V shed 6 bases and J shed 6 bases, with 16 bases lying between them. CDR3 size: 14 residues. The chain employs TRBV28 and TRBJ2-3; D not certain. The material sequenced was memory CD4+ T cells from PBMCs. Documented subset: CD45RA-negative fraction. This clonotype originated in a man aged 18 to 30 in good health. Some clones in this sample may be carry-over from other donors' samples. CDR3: CASSRTLVPDTQYF. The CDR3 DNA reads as TGTGCCAGCAGCCGAACCCTAGTGCCTGATACGCAGTATTTT.